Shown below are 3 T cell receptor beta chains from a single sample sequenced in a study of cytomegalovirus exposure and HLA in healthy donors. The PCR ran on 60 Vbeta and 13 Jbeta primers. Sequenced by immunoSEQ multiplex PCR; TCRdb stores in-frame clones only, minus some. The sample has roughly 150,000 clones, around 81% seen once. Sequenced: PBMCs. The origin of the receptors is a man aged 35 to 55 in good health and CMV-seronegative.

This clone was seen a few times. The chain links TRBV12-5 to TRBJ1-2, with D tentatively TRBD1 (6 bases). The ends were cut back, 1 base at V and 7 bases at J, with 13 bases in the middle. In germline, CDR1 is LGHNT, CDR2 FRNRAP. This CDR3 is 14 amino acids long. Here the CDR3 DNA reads TGTGCTAGTGGTTTGGACAGGGCGTTTGGTGGCTACACCTTC. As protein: CASGLDRAFGGYTF.

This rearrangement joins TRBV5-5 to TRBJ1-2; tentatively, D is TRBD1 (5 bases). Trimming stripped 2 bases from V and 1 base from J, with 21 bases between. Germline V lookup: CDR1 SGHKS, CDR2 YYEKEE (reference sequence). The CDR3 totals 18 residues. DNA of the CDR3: TGTGCCAGCAGCTTTCGGGTTGTCCAGGACACTCTTAACTATGGCTACACCTTC. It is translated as CASSFRVVQDTLNYGYTF.

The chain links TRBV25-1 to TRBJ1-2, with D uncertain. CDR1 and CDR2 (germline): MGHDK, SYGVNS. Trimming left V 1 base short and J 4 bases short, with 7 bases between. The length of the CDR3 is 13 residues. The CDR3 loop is CASSESYSYGYTF. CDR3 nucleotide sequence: TGTGCCAGCAGTGAATCCTACAGCTATGGCTACACCTTC.